This T cell receptor beta chain was recovered during a study of cytomegalovirus exposure and HLA in healthy donors. Study-wide findings and caveats: Within an earlier analysis, most TCR beta V segments proved productive either about 90% or about 30% of the time.

Details on this clone: Its antigen is as yet unknown.

Amplification used 60 Vbeta primers and 13 Jbeta primers. TCRdb's copy holds only in-frame clones and misses some; the assay was immunoSEQ multiplex PCR. The sample carries fewer than 200,000 clones, less than 85% recorded once. The TCR was taken from a male donor in good health and CMV-seronegative. Sequenced sample: PBMCs.

DNA of the CDR3: TGTGCCAGCAGCTTACCCAATCTTCGGGGCTATGGCTACACCTTC. It translates to CASSLPNLRGYGYTF. The rearrangement uses TRBV5-6 and TRBJ1-2; D not resolved. V was shortened by 2 bases and J by 4 bases, with 15 bases between the two germline ends. CDR1 is SGHDT, CDR2 YYEEEE, per germline. The CDR3 consists of 15 residues.